Below are 25 T cell receptor beta chains sequenced from a single sample in a study of blood T cell repertoires in COVID-19. The repertoire was sequenced with immunoSEQ multiplex PCR; TCRdb's copy has only in-frame clones and lacks some. Counted here are roughly 400,000 clones, around nine tenths occurring once; the ten biggest clones make up 1.4%. The specimen sequenced was PBMCs or T cells enriched from blood (not recorded which). These receptors all come from a woman younger than 35 who had been exposed to COVID-19.

This clone was recorded once. V and J are TRBV29-1 and TRBJ2-7; the match to TRBD1 covers 10 bases. V shed 7 bases, J shed 11 bases, and the junction held 14 bases outside the gene matches. Germline V gene sequence: CDR1 SQVTM, CDR2 ANQGSEA. The CDR3 extends over 13 amino acids. DNA of the CDR3: TGCAGCGCAAGGGGACAGGGGCCCTTTGAGGAGTACTTC. Protein sequence: CSARGQGPFEEYF.

The chain is built from TRBV7-2 and TRBJ2-3, with 9 bases that match TRBD2. The V gene end was trimmed by 6 bases and the J gene end by 5 bases; junction bases not matched to a gene: 9. This CDR3 contains 15 residues. Germline CDR1 SGHTA, CDR2 FQGNSA. The CDR3 region has the DNA TGTGCCAGCAGGGAGCCGGGACTAGCCGTAGATACGCAGTATTTT. It encodes CASREPGLAVDTQYF.

This clone was detected only once. The gene calls are TRBV19 and TRBJ1-2, with D perhaps TRBD1 (5 bases). Germline CDR1 reads LNHDA; CDR2 reads SQIVND (reference sequence). The V end was cut by 1 base, the J end by 6 bases, with 9 bases between. The CDR3 totals 13 residues. The CDR3 protein is CASSIGPGNGYTF. The CDR3, as DNA: TGTGCCAGTAGTATAGGCCCAGGGAATGGCTACACCTTC.

V is TRBV5-4 and J is TRBJ2-7, with D uncertain. V was pared by 3 bases and J by 0 bases, with 16 bases between. CDR3 length: 16 amino acids. CDR1 is SGHNT, CDR2 YYREEE, per germline (reference sequence). The CDR3 DNA sequence: TGTGCCAGCAGCTCCCGAGTGATCGCGGACTCCTACGAGCAGTACTTC. It translates to CASSSRVIADSYEQYF.

The chain links TRBV5-1 to TRBJ2-7, with unresolved D. The CDR3 consists of 14 residues. Between the trimmed V and J ends, which lost 2 bases and 1 base, there was a span of 10 bases. Per the germline V gene, CDR1 is SGHRS and CDR2 is YFSETQ. This CDR3 reads CASSFQDTSYEQYF. Here the CDR3 DNA reads TGCGCCAGCAGCTTCCAAGACACATCCTACGAGCAGTACTTC. Together with reference TRBV5-1 and TRBJ2-7, the CDR3 gives the full variable domain: KAGVTQTPRYLIKTRGQQVTLSCSPISGHRSVSWYQQTPGQGLQFLFEYFSETQRNKGNFPGRFSGRQFSNSRSEMNVSTLELGDSALYLCASSFQDTSYEQYFGPGTRLTVT.

In this sample, this clone turned up once. The V call is TRBV10-3, the J call TRBJ2-3; 7 positions match TRBD1. This CDR3 region has 15 residues. Germline assignment: CDR1 ENHRY and CDR2 SYGVKD. Losses at the gene ends were 0 bases for V and 5 bases for J; bases not matched to a gene: 5. The CDR3 nucleotides are TGTGCCATCAGTGAGTCTGGTCAGGGGGAAGATACGCAGTATTTT. Translating it yields CAISESGQGEDTQYF.

The chain is built from TRBV15 and TRBJ1-1; 9 bases map to TRBD1. The CDR3 contains 14 residues. The junction had 5 bases not matched to a gene; V was cut back by 6 bases and J by 3 bases. In germline, CDR1 is LNHNV, CDR2 YYDKDF (reference sequence). CDR3 protein: CATSPQGADTEAFF. The CDR3, as DNA: TGTGCCACCAGTCCACAGGGGGCCGACACTGAAGCTTTCTTT.

This sequence joins TRBV5-1 and TRBJ1-1, with unresolved D. Trimming stripped 1 base from V and 0 bases from J, with 7 bases between. The V gene's germline CDR1 is SGHRS and CDR2 YFSETQ. This CDR3 is 14 amino acids long. The CDR3 spells CASSLTPMNTEAFF. CDR3 nucleotide sequence: TGCGCCAGCAGCTTGACCCCTATGAACACTGAAGCTTTCTTT.

This rearrangement joins TRBV12-3 or TRBV12-4 to TRBJ2-7, with 8 bases aligning to TRBD2. V lost 6 bases, J lost 4 bases, and 5 bases stayed unmatched. The CDR3 has 13 residues. The CDR3, as DNA: TGTGCCAGCAGGCCTCGCGGGGGGTACGAGCAGTACTTC. It encodes CASRPRGGYEQYF.

The J gene is TRBJ2-3, the V gene TRBV4-1; 10 bases line up with TRBD2. J was trimmed by 10 bases and V by 0 bases; bases with no gene match: 7. Germline CDR1 is MGHRA and CDR2 is YSYEKL. The length of the CDR3 is 15 residues. The CDR3, as DNA: TGCGCCAGCAGCCAAGAAGGGCTAGCGGGAGTATCGCAGTATTTT. Protein product: CASSQEGLAGVSQYF.

The chain combines TRBV19 with TRBJ1-2; 8 nucleotides match TRBD1. Germline V gives CDR1 LNHDA, CDR2 SQIVND (reference sequence). Trimming removed 5 bases from V and 4 bases from J; junction bases left unmatched: 3. This CDR3 region has 13 residues. DNA for the CDR3: TGTGCCAGTAGTGACAGGGGCACCTATGGCTACACCTTC. Residues: CASSDRGTYGYTF.

The V and J genes are TRBV6-2 or TRBV6-3 and TRBJ2-1; D might be TRBD2 (5 bases). CDR1 MNHEY and CDR2 SVGEGT come from the germline V gene. The CDR3 is 17 residues long. V shed 6 bases and J shed 5 bases, with 23 bases lying between them. The CDR3 is CASSLARGQSLNNEQFF. Here the CDR3 DNA reads TGTGCCAGCAGCCTGGCGCGAGGGCAGAGTCTTAACAATGAGCAGTTCTTC.

The rearrangement joins TRBV7-9 to TRBJ2-3; maybe TRBD1 (6 bases). Germline-derived CDR1 and CDR2 are SEHNR and FQNEAQ (reference sequence). The V end lost 3 bases, the J end lost 0 bases, and 13 bases lay between the germline ends. CDR3 length: 16 amino acids. The CDR3 region has the DNA TGTGCCAGCAGCTTCCTCCGGGACACTAGCACAGATACGCAGTATTTT. Its translation: CASSFLRDTSTDTQYF.

This clone was recorded once. V usage is TRBV4-3 and J usage is TRBJ1-2; 8 nucleotides align to TRBD1. The CDR3 runs 15 residues. V shed 0 bases, J shed 7 bases, and the junction held 7 bases outside the gene matches. CDR1 is LGHNA, CDR2 YSLEER, per germline. The chain's CDR3 is CASSQDRSGGIGYTF. The DNA for the CDR3 is TGCGCCAGCAGCCAAGATCGGTCAGGGGGCATTGGCTACACCTTC.

The chain joins TRBV3-1 (or the pseudogene TRBV3-2) to TRBJ2-5; 7 nucleotides agree with TRBD2. V lost 3 bases, J lost 4 bases, and 5 bases stayed unmatched. This CDR3 comprises 14 residues. Germline V gives CDR1 LGHDT, CDR2 YNNKEL (reference sequence). This chain's CDR3 is CASSQAGAGETQYF. The CDR3 coding sequence is TGTGCCAGCAGCCAGGCGGGAGCAGGAGAGACCCAGTACTTC.

The CDR3 reads CASSPTGYGYTF. The CDR3 coding sequence is TGTGCCAGCTCGCCGACGGGCTATGGCTACACCTTC. The gene calls are TRBV18 and TRBJ1-2; no firm D call. Deletions cut 6 bases from V and 4 bases from J, with 9 bases between. Germline values: CDR1 KGHSH, CDR2 LQKENI. There are 12 residues in the CDR3. The whole variable domain, filled in from reference TRBV18 and TRBJ1-2, reads NAGVMQNPRHLVRRRGQEARLRCSPMKGHSHVYWYRQLPEEGLKFMVYLQKENIIDESGMPKERFSAEFPKEGPSILRIQQVVRGDSAAYFCASSPTGYGYTFGSGTRLTVV.

This clone was recorded a few times. J is TRBJ2-1 and V is TRBV14; TRBD2 aligns across 14 bases. CDR1 SGHDN and CDR2 FVKESK come from the germline V gene. This CDR3 contains 15 residues. J gave up 15 bases and V 0 bases, and 7 bases lay outside the gene matches. The CDR3 reads CASSQEGTSGSLAFF. CDR3 DNA: TGTGCCAGCAGCCAAGAGGGGACTAGCGGGAGTTTGGCGTTCTTC.

V usage is TRBV5-1 and J usage is TRBJ1-5; D unclear. This CDR3 is 13 amino acids long. Trimming pared 3 bases from V and 1 base from J, leaving 5 bases between. CDR1 and CDR2 (germline): SGHRS, YFSETQ. CDR3 nucleotide sequence: TGCGCCAGCAGCTACGGGAGCAATCAGCCCCAGCATTTT. As protein: CASSYGSNQPQHF.

CDR3 nucleotide sequence: TGTGCGGTGGAGGCCCTGTACAATGAGCAGTTCTTC. Protein: CAVEALYNEQFF. The chain carries TRBV27 and TRBJ2-1; TRBD2 is a possible D gene (5 bases). Germline CDR1 MNHEY, CDR2 SMNVEV (reference sequence). This CDR3 is 12 amino acids long.

This clone was seen only once. The chain couples TRBV6-5 to TRBJ2-7, with TRBD2 matching over 8 bases. The V gene's germline CDR1 is MNHEY and CDR2 SVGAGI. Trimming at V came to 0 bases and at J to 2 bases, leaving 3 bases not matched to a gene. CDR3 size: 15 residues. The DNA of the CDR3 is TGTGCCAGCAGTTACTCCGCTAGCGGGCCCTACGAGCAGTACTTC. Its translation is CASSYSASGPYEQYF.

The chain uses TRBV29-1 and TRBJ2-1, with D perhaps TRBD2 (6 bases). The V gene lost 8 bases and the J gene lost 8 bases, with 16 bases spanning the gap. The CDR3 has 12 amino acids. Germline-derived CDR1 and CDR2 are SQVTM and ANQGSEA. The CDR3 coding sequence is TGCAGCTGCGCCGGGGGTATCGATGAGCAGTTCTTC. Translation gives CSCAGGIDEQFF.

The V and J genes are TRBV5-5 and TRBJ2-7; D may be TRBD1 (5 bases). The germline V gene has CDR1 SGHKS and CDR2 YYEKEE (reference sequence). The CDR3 sequence is 13 residues long. V was trimmed by 3 bases and J by 2 bases, leaving 9 bases between them. The CDR3: CASSWTSTYEQYF. The CDR3 DNA follows: TGTGCCAGCAGCTGGACATCAACCTACGAGCAGTACTTC.

As for this clone: The same CDR3 is also encoded by other DNA sequences in this sample. This chain connects TRBV18 to TRBJ1-5, with 7 bases lining up with TRBD1. The junction had 4 bases not matched to a gene; V was cut back by 0 bases and J by 5 bases. The CDR3 sequence is 15 residues long. Germline V gene data show CDR1 as KGHSH and CDR2 as LQKENI. In DNA form, the CDR3 reads TGTGCCAGCTCACCACCAGAACAGGGGTATCAGCCCCAGCATTTT. It codes for CASSPPEQGYQPQHF.

V and J are TRBV5-4 and TRBJ2-2; a weak D match, TRBD2 (5 bases). Looked up from germline, CDR1 is SGHNT and CDR2 is YYREEE (reference sequence). With 4 bases removed from V and 4 bases from J, the gap between germline ends came to 11 bases. The CDR3 runs 14 residues. The CDR3 protein is CASSEDGGTGELFF. DNA of the CDR3: TGTGCCAGCAGCGAGGACGGAGGCACCGGGGAGCTGTTTTTT.

The rearrangement links TRBV9 to TRBJ2-7, with D perhaps matching TRBD2 (5 bases). Trimming cost V 0 bases and J 2 bases, with 12 bases left between them. The CDR3 runs 15 residues. Germline V lookup: CDR1 SGDLS, CDR2 YYNGEE. The CDR3 bases are TGTGCCAGCAGCGTAGGGGCGGGCTATACCTACGAGCAGTACTTC. Protein product: CASSVGAGYTYEQYF.